This T cell receptor (beta chain) was profiled in a study of TIL therapy for anti-PD-1-resistant metastatic lung cancer. Overall study: Median tumor PD-L1 proportion score was about 5.9%.

The CDR3 has 14 amino acids. Germline assignment: CDR1 MGHRA and CDR2 YSYEKL. Trimming removed 8 bases from V and 5 bases from J, with 17 bases in between. The libraries were made with immunoSEQ v3. The data were produced by immunoSEQ multiplex PCR, yet TCRdb's version contains in-frame clones alone and is incomplete. The table has nearly 60,000 clones, around 67% seen once. Time point noted: pre-treatment sample, taken before nivolumab and TIL therapy. The genes are TRBV4-1 and TRBJ2-3; D might be TRBD1 or TRBD2, each matching 6 bases. This clonotype originated in a person between 25 and 80 years old with non-small cell lung cancer. This material consisted of blood, taken at baseline. The DNA of the CDR3 is TGCGCCAGCCCTGAGGGGGGTCCGGGAGATACGCAGTATTTT. This translates into CASPEGGPGDTQYF.